This T cell receptor (beta chain) originates from a study of blood T cell repertoires in COVID-19. Study at large: The origin of the acute and convalescent COVID-19 samples was the United States, Italy and Spain. PBMCs, B-cell-depleted T cells, or T cells provided the cDNA or gDNA that made up the material.

With 3 bases removed from V and 5 bases from J, the gap between germline ends came to 19 bases. This CDR3 is 16 amino acids long. Germline lookup yields CDR1 GTSNPN and CDR2 SVGIG (reference sequence). Sequencing used immunoSEQ multiplex PCR; TCRdb keeps in-frame clones, though not all of them. Of fewer than 250,000 clones detected, 87% appear once; the ten largest clones hold around 2.6%. The chain uses TRBV30 and TRBJ1-4, with a weak D call TRBD1 (6 bases). The clonotype originates from a woman aged 30 to 39 with acute COVID-19. Sequencing was carried out using PBMCs or T cells enriched from blood (not recorded which). For the CDR3, the DNA is TGTGCCTGGAGCGCAATTGGGCGTAGGGGGAATGAAAAACTGTTTTTT. It translates to CAWSAIGRRGNEKLFF.